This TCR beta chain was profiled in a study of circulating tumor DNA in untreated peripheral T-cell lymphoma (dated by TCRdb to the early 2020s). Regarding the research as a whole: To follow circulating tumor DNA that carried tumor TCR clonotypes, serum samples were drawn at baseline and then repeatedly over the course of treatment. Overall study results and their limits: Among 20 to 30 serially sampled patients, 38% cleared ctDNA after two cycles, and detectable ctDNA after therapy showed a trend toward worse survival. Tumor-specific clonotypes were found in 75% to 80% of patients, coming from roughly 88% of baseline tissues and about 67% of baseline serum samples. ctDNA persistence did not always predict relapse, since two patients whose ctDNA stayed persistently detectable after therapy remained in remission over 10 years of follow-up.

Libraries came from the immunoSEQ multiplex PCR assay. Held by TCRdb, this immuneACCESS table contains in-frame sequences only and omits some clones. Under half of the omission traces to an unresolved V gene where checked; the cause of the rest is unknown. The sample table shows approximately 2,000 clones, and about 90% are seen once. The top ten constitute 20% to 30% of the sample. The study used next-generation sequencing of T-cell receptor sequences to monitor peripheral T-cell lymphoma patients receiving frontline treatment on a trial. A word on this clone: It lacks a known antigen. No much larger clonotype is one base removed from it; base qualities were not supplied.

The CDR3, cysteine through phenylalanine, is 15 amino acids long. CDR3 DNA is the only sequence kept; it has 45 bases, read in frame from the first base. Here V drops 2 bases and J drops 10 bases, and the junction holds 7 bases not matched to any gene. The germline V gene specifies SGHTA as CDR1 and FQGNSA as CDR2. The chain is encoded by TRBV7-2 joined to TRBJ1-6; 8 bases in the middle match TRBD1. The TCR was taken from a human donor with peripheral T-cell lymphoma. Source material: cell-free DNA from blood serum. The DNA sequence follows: TGTGCCAGCAGCTTACCCGGACAGGGTGGGTCACCCCTCCACTTT. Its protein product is CASSLPGQGGSPLHF.